This T cell receptor (beta chain) was observed in a study of chemoradiotherapy in HPV16-positive cancers. Concerning this clone itself: The antigen remains unidentified.

Overall study results and limits: HPV-specific T cells were functionally defined from only a couple of HPV16-positive patients. Candidate HPV-specific clones and E7-related TCR motifs grew in tumor during treatment.

Per the germline V gene, CDR1 is SQVTM and CDR2 is ANQGSEA. The CDR3 covers 11 residues. Trimming cost V 4 bases and J 8 bases, with 11 bases left between them. Sequencing was performed with immunoSEQ multiplex PCR; in TCRdb, only in-frame clones are kept and a portion is missing. This repertoire shows 20,000 to 25,000 clones, roughly 86% found once; its top ten account for less than 2.5%. The genes are TRBV29-1 and TRBJ1-2; D is unresolved. The clonotype was recovered from a human donor with HPV-associated anogenital cancer. The sequenced sample was blood, obtained from a patient who underwent chemoradiotherapy. CDR3 loop: CSVADQVGYTF. In DNA, the CDR3 is TGCAGCGTTGCCGACCAAGTGGGCTACACCTTC.